One T cell receptor beta chain is described in this entry. The sample belongs to a study of blood T cell repertoires in COVID-19. The V gene end was trimmed by 0 bases and the J gene end by 6 bases; junction bases not matched to a gene: 9. Germline V CDR1 and CDR2: MNHEY, SMNVEV (reference sequence). The CDR3 loop spans 17 amino acids. The authors' processing: Quantification of nucleated cells was approximated via reference gene primer amplification. TCRdb's copy holds only in-frame clones and misses some; the assay was immunoSEQ multiplex PCR. From that table come the V and J calls and clone size; the DNA was used to work out D and trimming. The sample holds roughly 260,000 clones, around nine tenths seen once.

Sequencing input: peripheral blood. The genes are TRBV27 and TRBJ2-3; 10 bases match TRBD2. This receptor was identified in a man in his forties or fifties who had recovered from COVID-19. In DNA, the CDR3 is TGTGCCAGCAGTTTATCACCCAGCGGGGGGGCCGTGGATACGCAGTATTTT. It translates to CASSLSPSGGAVDTQYF.